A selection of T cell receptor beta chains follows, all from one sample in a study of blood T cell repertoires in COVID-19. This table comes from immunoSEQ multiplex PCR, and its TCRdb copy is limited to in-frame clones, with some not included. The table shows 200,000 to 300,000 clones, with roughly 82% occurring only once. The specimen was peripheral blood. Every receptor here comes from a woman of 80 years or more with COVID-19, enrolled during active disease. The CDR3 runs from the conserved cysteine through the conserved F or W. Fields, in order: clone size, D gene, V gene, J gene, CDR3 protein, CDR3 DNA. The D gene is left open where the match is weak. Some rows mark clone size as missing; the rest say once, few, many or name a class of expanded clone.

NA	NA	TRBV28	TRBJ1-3	CASTMGGTTGNTIYF	TGTGCCAGCACCATGGGAGGGACAACAGGAAACACCATATATTTT
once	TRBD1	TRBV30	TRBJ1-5	CAWSAAGTDQPQHF	TGTGCCTGGAGTGCGGCCGGGACAGATCAGCCCCAGCATTTT
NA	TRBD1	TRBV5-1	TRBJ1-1	CASSSTGPNTEAFF	TGCGCCAGCAGCTCGACAGGGCCGAACACTGAAGCTTTCTTT
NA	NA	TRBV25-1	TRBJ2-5	CASSEGSNRAGAWETQYF	TGTGCCAGCAGTGAGGGATCGAACAGGGCTGGTGCGTGGGAGACCCAGTACTTC
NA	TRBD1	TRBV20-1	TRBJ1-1	CSASSGGLGNTEAFF	TGCAGTGCTAGTTCAGGGGGGCTAGGGAACACTGAAGCTTTCTTT
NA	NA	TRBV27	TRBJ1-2	CASSLVPYFGGYTF	TGTGCCAGCAGCCTAGTCCCGTACTTTGGTGGCTACACCTTC
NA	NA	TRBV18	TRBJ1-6	CASSPAGGSGSPLHF	TGTGCCAGCTCACCAGCCGGGGGAAGCGGCTCACCCCTCCACTTT
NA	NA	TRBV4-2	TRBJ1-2	CASSQGAGGYGYTF	TGTGCCAGCAGCCAAGGGGCCGGGGGCTATGGCTACACCTTC
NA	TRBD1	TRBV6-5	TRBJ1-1	CASSYRGLRNTEAFF	TGTGCCAGCAGTTACAGGGGGCTTAGGAACACTGAAGCTTTCTTT
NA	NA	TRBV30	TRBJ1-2	CAWSRDRLTKYGYTF	TGTGCCTGGAGCCGCGACAGGCTAACGAAGTATGGCTACACCTTC
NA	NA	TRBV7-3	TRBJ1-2	CASSSGEVNGYTF	TGTGCCAGCAGCTCGGGGGAGGTAAATGGCTACACCTTC
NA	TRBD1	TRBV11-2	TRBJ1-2	CASSLTRDSNYGYTF	TGTGCCAGCAGCCTAACGAGGGACAGCAACTATGGCTACACCTTC
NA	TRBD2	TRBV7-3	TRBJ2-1	CASSLQAGAPEAQFF	TGTGCCAGCAGCTTACAAGCGGGGGCCCCGGAGGCCCAGTTCTTC
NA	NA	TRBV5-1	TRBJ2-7	CASSLDGRGASYEQYF	TGCGCCAGCAGCTTGGATGGGAGGGGGGCCTCCTACGAGCAGTACTTC
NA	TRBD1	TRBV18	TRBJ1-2	CASSGGGTDYTSGYTF	TGTGCCAGCTCAGGGGGTGGGACAGACTACACCTCTGGCTACACCTTC
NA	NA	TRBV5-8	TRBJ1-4	CASSLAGLLEKLFF	TGTGCCAGCAGCTTGGCAGGATTATTGGAAAAACTGTTTTTT
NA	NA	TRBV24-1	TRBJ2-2	CATSDFWSPGLRDTGELFF	TGTGCCACCAGTGATTTTTGGAGCCCCGGGCTGAGGGACACCGGGGAGCTGTTTTTT
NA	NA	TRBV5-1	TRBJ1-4	CASSSTGVWNEKLFF	TGCGCCAGCAGCTCCACCGGGGTGTGGAATGAAAAACTGTTTTTT
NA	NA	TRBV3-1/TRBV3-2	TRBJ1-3	CASSPDSFSGNTIYF	TGTGCCAGCAGCCCGGACAGTTTCTCTGGAAACACCATATATTTT
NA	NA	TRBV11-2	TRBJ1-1	CASSLGGVGELIF	TGTGCCAGCAGCTTAGGGGGGGTCGGGGAGTTGATCTTT
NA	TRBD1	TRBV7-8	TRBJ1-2	CASSQNRGNYGYTF	TGTGCCAGCAGCCAGAACAGGGGCAACTATGGCTACACCTTC
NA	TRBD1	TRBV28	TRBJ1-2	CASRLGGAYGYTF	TGTGCCAGCAGGCTAGGGGGCGCCTATGGCTACACCTTC
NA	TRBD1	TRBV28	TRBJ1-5	CASRRDRDQPQHF	TGTGCCAGCAGACGCGACAGGGACCAGCCCCAGCATTTT
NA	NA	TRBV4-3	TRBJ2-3	CASSQDRDLTDTQYF	TGCGCCAGCAGCCAAGATCGGGACTTAACAGATACGCAGTATTTT
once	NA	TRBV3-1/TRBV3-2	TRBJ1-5	CASSPLSNYQPQHF	TGTGCCAGCAGCCCGCTATCCAATTATCAGCCCCAGCATTTT
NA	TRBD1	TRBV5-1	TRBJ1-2	CASSPGQQAVYTF	TGCGCCAGCAGCCCGGGACAGCAGGCAGTTTACACCTTC
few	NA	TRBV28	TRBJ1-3	CASIKRGRVGGNTIYF	TGTGCCAGCATCAAAAGGGGCAGGGTAGGCGGAAACACCATATATTTT
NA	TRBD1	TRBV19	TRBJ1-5	CASSITGGGLYSNQPQHF	TGTGCCAGTAGCATTACAGGGGGCGGTCTGTATAGCAATCAGCCCCAGCATTTT
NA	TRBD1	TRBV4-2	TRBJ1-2	CASSPPDRANYGYTF	TGTGCCAGCAGCCCCCCGGACAGGGCTAACTATGGCTACACCTTC
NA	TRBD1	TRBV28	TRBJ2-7	CASFGFGQGNYEQYF	TGTGCCTCCTTCGGGTTTGGACAGGGGAATTACGAGCAGTACTTC
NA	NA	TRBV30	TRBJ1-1	CAWSVLRQEAFF	TGTGCCTGGAGTGTACTCAGACAGGAAGCTTTCTTT
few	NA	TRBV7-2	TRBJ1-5	CASSLGYGPPMPQHF	TGTGCCAGCAGCTTAGGGTATGGGCCCCCGATGCCCCAGCATTTT
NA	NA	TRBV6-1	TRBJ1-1	CASSEQANTEAFF	TGTGCCAGCAGTGAACAGGCAAACACTGAAGCTTTCTTT
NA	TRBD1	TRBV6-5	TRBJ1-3	CASLQGAAGNTIYF	TGTGCCAGTCTACAGGGGGCAGCTGGAAACACCATATATTTT
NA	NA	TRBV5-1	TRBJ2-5	CASNPTPGIGTQYF	TGCGCCAGCAACCCCACCCCAGGGATCGGGACCCAGTACTTC
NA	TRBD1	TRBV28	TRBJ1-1	CASRIQGLGTEAFF	TGTGCCAGCAGGATACAGGGGCTAGGGACTGAAGCTTTCTTT
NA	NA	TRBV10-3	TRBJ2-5	CAISPMEGETQYF	TGTGCCATCAGCCCTATGGAGGGTGAGACCCAGTACTTC
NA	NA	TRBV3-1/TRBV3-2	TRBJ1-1	CASSQWGGNTEAFF	TGTGCCAGCAGCCAGTGGGGAGGGAACACTGAAGCTTTCTTT
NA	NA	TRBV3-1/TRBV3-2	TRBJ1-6	CASSQDQGSIFSPLHF	TGTGCCAGCAGCCAAGACCAGGGAAGCATTTTTTCACCCCTCCACTTT
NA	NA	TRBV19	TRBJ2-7	CASSIDWQSRSYEQYF	TGTGCCAGTAGTATCGATTGGCAGTCCCGATCCTACGAGCAGTACTTC
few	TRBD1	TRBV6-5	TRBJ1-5	CASSDSDRERQPQHF	TGTGCCAGCAGTGACTCCGACAGGGAAAGACAGCCCCAGCATTTT
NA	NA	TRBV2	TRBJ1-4	CASAIRAGFEKLFF	TGTGCCAGCGCAATCCGGGCGGGGTTTGAAAAACTGTTTTTT
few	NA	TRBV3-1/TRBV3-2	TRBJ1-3	CASSQQDSGNTIYF	TGTGCCAGCAGCCAACAGGACTCTGGAAACACCATATATTTT
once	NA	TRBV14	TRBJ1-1	CASSQDVGEAFF	TGTGCCAGCAGCCAAGATGTTGGAGAGGCTTTCTTT
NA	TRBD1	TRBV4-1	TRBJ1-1	CASSAGGRGEAFF	TGCGCCAGCAGCGCAGGGGGCCGGGGTGAAGCTTTCTTT
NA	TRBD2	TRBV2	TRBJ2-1	CASSVTSGGLNEQFF	TGTGCCAGCAGCGTGACTAGCGGGGGGTTAAATGAGCAGTTCTTC
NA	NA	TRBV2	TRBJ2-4	CASRGGVTQYF	TGTGCCAGCAGGGGGGGAGTAACACAGTACTTC
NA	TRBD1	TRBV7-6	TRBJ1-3	CASSKLQGAGNTIYF	TGTGCCAGCAGCAAATTACAGGGGGCTGGAAACACCATATATTTT
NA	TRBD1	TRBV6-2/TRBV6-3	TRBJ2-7	CASSSGQTYYEQYF	TGTGCCAGCAGTTCGGGACAGACATACTACGAGCAGTACTTC
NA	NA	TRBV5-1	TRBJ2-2	CASSFYRINTGELFF	TGCGCCAGCAGCTTCTACAGGATAAACACCGGGGAGCTGTTTTTT
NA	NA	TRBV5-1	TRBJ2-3	CASSARSTDTQYF	TGCGCCAGCAGCGCCAGATCGACAGATACGCAGTATTTT
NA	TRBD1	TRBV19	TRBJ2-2	CACWTGGLSSARRNTSGELFF	TGTGCCTGCTGGACAGGGGGCTTGTCTTCGGCCAGGAGGAACACCTCCGGGGAGCTGTTTTTT
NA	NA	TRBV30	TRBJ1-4	CAWSHIRQPNEKLFF	TGTGCCTGGAGTCACATTAGACAGCCGAATGAAAAACTGTTTTTT
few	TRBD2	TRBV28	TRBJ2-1	CASTVQAGGYYNEQFF	TGTGCCAGCACCGTCCAGGCGGGGGGATACTACAATGAGCAGTTCTTC
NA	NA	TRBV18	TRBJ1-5	CASSATQGSQPQHF	TGTGCCAGCTCAGCGACCCAAGGGAGTCAGCCCCAGCATTTT
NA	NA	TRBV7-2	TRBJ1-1	CASSQLTESTEAFF	TGTGCCAGCAGCCAACTCACAGAGTCCACTGAAGCTTTCTTT
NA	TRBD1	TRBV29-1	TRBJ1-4	CSAGTGVGEKLFF	TGCAGCGCCGGGACAGGGGTGGGAGAAAAACTGTTTTTT